This T cell receptor (beta chain) was sequenced for a study of OX40 agonist ivuxolimab in advanced cancers. Study at large: Recorded diagnoses for dose-escalation patients were hepatocellular carcinoma, melanoma, renal cell or head and neck cancer.

The germline V gene has CDR1 SGHNT and CDR2 YYREEE (reference sequence). Trimming took 1 base from V and 7 from J; bases not matched to a gene: 5. The CDR3 totals 14 residues. Profiling relied on immunoSEQ multiplex PCR, and the TCRdb table lists in-frame clones only, not all of them. The data show roughly 80,000 clones, more than 80% seen once. Autoimmune disease history or systemic immunosuppression led to patients being barred. Blood got drawn at baseline, again on cycle 4 day 1, and then on cycle 7 day 1. Sequencing used CD4+ or CD8+ T cells sorted from blood, obtained in a trial of the OX40 agonist ivuxolimab. The sequence came from an adult with an advanced solid tumor such as melanoma, head and neck, liver or kidney cancer. The chain recombines TRBV5-4 with TRBJ2-3; 8 nucleotides line up with TRBD1. This chain's CDR3 is CASSLRTGRNTQYF. CDR3 bases: TGTGCCAGCAGCTTGAGGACAGGGCGGAATACGCAGTATTTT.